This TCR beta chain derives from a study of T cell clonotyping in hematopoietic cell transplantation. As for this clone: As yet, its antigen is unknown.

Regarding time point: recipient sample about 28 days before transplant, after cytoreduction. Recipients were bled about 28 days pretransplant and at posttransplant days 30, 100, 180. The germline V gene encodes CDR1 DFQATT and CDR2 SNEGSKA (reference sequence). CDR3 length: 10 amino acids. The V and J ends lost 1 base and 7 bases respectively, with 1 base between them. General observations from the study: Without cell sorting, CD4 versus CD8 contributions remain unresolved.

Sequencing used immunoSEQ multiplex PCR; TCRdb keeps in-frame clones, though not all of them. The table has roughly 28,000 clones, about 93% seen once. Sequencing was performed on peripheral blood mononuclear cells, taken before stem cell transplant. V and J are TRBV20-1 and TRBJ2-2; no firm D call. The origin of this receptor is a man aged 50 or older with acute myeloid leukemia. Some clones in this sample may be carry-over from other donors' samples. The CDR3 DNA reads TGCAGTGCTAGAGGCGGGGAGCTGTTTTTT. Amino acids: CSARGGELFF.